This passage covers 3 T cell receptor beta chains from one sample sequenced in a study of glioma-infiltrating T cells. TCR alpha and beta CDR3 regions were amplified from RNA using iRepertoire nested multiplex PCR. TCRdb recomputed calls from the multiplex PCR reads with MiXCR, one row per CDR3 protein. The table lists about 190,000 distinct CDR3 sequences, roughly a third of them singletons. The sample was glioma tissue, nonneoplastic brain tissue, or PBMCs (not recorded which). Receptors originate from a human donor with low-grade glioma or glioblastoma, undergoing nonglioma brain surgery, or in good health (not recorded which).

As regards this clonotype: At one end, the junction sequence differs from germline, possibly due to a read error. The rearrangement links TRBV19 to TRBJ1-5; D possibly corresponds to TRBD1 (6 bases). Germline CDR1 reads LNHDA; CDR2 reads SQIVND (reference sequence). The CDR3 loop spans 17 amino acids. The CDR3 DNA follows: TGTGCCAGTTCTTACATTCGGGACACATATAGCAATCAGACCCAGCATTTT. It translates to CASSYIRDTYSNQTQHF.

This clonotype showed up many times. The chain recombines TRBV12-3 or TRBV12-4 with TRBJ2-5, with 8 bases aligning to TRBD1. This CDR3 is 13 amino acids long. With V trimmed by 8 bases and J by 5 bases, 7 bases remained unmatched. The CDR3 nucleotides read TGTGCCAGCCTAATTACAGGGGGTGAGACCCAGTACTTC. Translating gives CASLITGGETQYF.

This clonotype was detected many times. This rearrangement joins TRBV20-1 to TRBJ2-3; 7 bases are a match to TRBD1. The trim removed 8 bases at V and 2 bases at J, leaving 7 bases unmatched. This CDR3 has 13 residues. Germline V gene sequence: CDR1 DFQATT, CDR2 SNEGSKA (reference sequence). The chain's CDR3 is CSPTGAHTDTQYF. The CDR3 region has the DNA TGCAGTCCCACAGGGGCCCACACAGATACGCAGTATTTT.